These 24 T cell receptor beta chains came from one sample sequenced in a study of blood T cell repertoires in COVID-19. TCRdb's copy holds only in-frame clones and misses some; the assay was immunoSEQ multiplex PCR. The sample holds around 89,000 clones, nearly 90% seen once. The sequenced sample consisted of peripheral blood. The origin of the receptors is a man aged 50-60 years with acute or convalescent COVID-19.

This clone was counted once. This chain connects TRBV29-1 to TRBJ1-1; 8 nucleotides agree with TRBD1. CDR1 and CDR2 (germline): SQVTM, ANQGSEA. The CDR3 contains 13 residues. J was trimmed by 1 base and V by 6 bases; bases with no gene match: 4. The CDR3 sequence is CSVADRGNTEAFF. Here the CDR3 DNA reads TGCAGCGTCGCCGACAGGGGGAACACTGAAGCTTTCTTT. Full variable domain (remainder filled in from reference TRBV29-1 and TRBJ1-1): SAVISQKPSRDICQRGTSLTIQCQVDSQVTMMFWYRQQPGQSLTLIATANQGSEATYESGFVIDKFPISRPNLTFSTLTVSNMSPEDSSIYLCSVADRGNTEAFFGQGTRLTVV.

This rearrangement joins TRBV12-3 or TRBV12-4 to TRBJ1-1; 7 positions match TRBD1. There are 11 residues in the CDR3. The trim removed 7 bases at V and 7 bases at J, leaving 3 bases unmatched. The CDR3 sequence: CASIHRGEAFF. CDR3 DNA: TGTGCCAGCATTCACAGGGGTGAAGCTTTCTTT.

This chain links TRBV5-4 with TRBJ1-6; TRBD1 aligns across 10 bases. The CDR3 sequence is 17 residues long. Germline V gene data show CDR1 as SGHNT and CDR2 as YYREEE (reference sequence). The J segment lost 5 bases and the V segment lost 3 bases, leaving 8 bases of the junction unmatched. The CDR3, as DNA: TGTGCCAGCAGCTGGGGGACAGGGGCACGCAATAATTCACCCCTCCACTTT. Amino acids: CASSWGTGARNNSPLHF.

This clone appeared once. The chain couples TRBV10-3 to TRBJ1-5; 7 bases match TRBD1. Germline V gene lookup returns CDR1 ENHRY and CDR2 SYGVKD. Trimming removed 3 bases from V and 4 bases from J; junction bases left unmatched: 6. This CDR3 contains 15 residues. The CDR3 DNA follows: TGTGCCATCAGTGATCCGGGACAGAGTAATCAGCCCCAGCATTTT. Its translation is CAISDPGQSNQPQHF.

CDR3 in DNA: TGTGCCAGCAGCTTTGGTACGGGACAGGGTTTATTGGCTGGCTACACCTTC. It translates to CASSFGTGQGLLAGYTF. This chain joins TRBV7-9 and TRBJ1-2; 9 nucleotides line up with TRBD1. The trim removed 3 bases at V and 7 bases at J, leaving 15 bases unmatched. The CDR3 runs to 17 residues. Germline V gene lookup returns CDR1 SEHNR and CDR2 FQNEAQ (reference sequence).

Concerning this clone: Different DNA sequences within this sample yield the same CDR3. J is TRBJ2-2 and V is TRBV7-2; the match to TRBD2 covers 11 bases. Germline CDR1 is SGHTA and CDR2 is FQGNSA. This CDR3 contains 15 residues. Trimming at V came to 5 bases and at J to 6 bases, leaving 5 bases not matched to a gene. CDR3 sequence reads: CASSVLAGGPGELFF. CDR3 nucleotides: TGTGCCAGCAGCGTCCTAGCGGGGGGTCCCGGGGAGCTGTTTTTT.

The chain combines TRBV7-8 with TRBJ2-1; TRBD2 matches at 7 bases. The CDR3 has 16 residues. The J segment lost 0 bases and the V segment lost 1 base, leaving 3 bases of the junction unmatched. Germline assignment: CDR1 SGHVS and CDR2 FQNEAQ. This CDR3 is CASSLVGGSSYNEQFF. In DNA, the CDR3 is TGTGCCAGCAGCTTAGTTGGCGGGAGCTCCTACAATGAGCAGTTCTTC.

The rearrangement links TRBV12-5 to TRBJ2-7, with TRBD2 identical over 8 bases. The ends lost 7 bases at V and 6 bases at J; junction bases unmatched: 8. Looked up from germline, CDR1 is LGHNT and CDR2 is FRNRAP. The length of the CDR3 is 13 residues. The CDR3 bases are TGTGCTAGTGCCACGAGCGGGGGTTTCGAGCAGTACTTC. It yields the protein CASATSGGFEQYF.

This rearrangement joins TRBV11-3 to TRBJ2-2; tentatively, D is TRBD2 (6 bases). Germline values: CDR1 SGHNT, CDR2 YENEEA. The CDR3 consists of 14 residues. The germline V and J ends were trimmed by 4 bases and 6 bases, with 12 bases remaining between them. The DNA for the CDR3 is TGTGCCAGCAGCTGGGGACTGCCCCCCGGGGAGCTGTTTTTT. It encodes CASSWGLPPGELFF.

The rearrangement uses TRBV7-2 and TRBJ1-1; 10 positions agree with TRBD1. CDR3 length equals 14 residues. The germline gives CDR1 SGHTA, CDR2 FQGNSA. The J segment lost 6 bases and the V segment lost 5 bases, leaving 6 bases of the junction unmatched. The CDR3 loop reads CASSPRQGAAEAFF. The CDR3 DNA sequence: TGTGCCAGCAGCCCCCGACAGGGGGCGGCTGAAGCTTTCTTT.

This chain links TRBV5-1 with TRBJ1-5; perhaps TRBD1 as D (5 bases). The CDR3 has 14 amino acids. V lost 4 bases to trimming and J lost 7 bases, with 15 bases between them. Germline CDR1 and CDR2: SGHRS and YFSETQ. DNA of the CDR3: TGCGCCAGCAGCCTCCGGGGAGGGGAACAGCCCCAGCATTTT. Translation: CASSLRGGEQPQHF.

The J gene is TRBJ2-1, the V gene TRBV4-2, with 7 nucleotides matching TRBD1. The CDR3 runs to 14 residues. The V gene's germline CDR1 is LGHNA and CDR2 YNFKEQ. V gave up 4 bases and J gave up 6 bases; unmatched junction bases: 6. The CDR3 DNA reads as TGTGCCAGCAGCCCCCCCGGGACAGCCAATGAGCAGTTCTTC. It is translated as CASSPPGTANEQFF.

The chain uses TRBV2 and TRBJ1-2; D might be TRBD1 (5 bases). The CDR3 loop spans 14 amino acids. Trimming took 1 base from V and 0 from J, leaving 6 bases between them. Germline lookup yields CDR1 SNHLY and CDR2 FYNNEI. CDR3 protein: CASSEGQSNYGYTF. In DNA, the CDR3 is TGTGCCAGCAGTGAAGGACAGTCTAACTATGGCTACACCTTC. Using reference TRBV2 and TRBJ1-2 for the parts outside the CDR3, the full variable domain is EPEVTQTPSHQVTQMGQEVILRCVPISNHLYFYWYRQILGQKVEFLVSFYNNEISEKSEIFDDQFSVERPDGSNFTLKIRSTKLEDSAMYFCASSEGQSNYGYTFGSGTRLTVV.

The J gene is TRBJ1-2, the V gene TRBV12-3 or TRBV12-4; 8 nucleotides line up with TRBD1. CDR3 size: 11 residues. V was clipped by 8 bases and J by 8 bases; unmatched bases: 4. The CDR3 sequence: CASHDRGGYTF. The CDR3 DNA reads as TGTGCCAGCCACGACAGGGGCGGCTACACCTTC.

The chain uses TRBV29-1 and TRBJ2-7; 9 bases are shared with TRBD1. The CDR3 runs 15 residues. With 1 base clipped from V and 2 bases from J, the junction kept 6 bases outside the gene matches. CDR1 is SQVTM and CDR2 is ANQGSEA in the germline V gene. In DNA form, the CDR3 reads TGCAGCGTTGAAGTGGGAGGGACAGGGACCTACGAGCAGTACTTC. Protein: CSVEVGGTGTYEQYF.

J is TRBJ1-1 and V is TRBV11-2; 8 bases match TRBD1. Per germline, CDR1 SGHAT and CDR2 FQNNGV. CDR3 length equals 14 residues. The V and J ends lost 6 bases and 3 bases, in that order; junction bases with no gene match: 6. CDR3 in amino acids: CASRDGQGYTEAFF. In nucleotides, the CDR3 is TGTGCCAGCAGAGATGGACAGGGATACACTGAAGCTTTCTTT.

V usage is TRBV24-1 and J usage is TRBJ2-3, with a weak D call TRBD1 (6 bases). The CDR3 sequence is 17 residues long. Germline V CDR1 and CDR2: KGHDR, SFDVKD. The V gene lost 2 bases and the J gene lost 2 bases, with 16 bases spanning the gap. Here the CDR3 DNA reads TGTGCCACCAGTGATTCCGGGGTTGGGGGCTTCACAGATACGCAGTATTTT. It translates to CATSDSGVGGFTDTQYF.

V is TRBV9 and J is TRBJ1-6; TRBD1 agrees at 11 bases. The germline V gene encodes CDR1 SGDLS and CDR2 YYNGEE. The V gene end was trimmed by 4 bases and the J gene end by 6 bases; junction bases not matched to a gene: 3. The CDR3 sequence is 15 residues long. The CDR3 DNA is TGTGCCAGCAGCAATGGACAGGGGGCTAATTCACCCCTCCACTTT. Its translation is CASSNGQGANSPLHF. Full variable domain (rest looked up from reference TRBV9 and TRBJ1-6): DSGVTQTPKHLITATGQRVTLRCSPRSGDLSVYWYQQSLDQGLQFLIQYYNGEERAKGNILERFSAQQFPDLHSELNLSSLELGDSALYFCASSNGQGANSPLHFGNGTRLTVT.

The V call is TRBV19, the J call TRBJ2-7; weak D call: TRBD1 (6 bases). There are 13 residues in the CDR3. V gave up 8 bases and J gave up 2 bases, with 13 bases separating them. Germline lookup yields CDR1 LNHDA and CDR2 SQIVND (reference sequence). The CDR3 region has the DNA TGTGCCAGTCAGAACAGGGAAGCCTACGAGCAGTACTTC. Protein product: CASQNREAYEQYF.

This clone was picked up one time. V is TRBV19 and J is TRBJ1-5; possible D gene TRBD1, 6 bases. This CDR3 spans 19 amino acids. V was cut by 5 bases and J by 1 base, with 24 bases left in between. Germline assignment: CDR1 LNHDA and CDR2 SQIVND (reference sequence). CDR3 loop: CASSVLLNTRGSSNQPQHF. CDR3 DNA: TGTGCCAGTAGTGTCCTCCTGAATACCAGGGGTTCCAGCAATCAGCCCCAGCATTTT.

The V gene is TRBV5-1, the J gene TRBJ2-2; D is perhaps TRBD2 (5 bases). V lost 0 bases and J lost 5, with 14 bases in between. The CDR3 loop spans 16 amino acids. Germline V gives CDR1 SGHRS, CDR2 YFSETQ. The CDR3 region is CASSLAGEYRTGELFF. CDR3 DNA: TGCGCCAGCAGCTTGGCCGGGGAGTATCGTACCGGGGAGCTGTTTTTT.

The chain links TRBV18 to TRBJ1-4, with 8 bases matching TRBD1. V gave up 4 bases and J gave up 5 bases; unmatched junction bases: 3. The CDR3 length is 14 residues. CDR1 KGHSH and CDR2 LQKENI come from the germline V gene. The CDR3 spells CASSLGTGNEKLFF. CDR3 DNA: TGTGCCAGCTCACTGGGGACAGGCAATGAAAAACTGTTTTTT.

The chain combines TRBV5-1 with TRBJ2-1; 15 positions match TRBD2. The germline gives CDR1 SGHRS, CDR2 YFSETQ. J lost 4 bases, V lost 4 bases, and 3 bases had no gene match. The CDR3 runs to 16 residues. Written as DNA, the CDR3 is TGCGCCAGCAGCGAGGGACTAGCGGGGGGTTACAATGAGCAGTTCTTC. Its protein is CASSEGLAGGYNEQFF. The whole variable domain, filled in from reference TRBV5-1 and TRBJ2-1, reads KAGVTQTPRYLIKTRGQQVTLSCSPISGHRSVSWYQQTPGQGLQFLFEYFSETQRNKGNFPGRFSGRQFSNSRSEMNVSTLELGDSALYLCASSEGLAGGYNEQFFGPGTRLTVL.

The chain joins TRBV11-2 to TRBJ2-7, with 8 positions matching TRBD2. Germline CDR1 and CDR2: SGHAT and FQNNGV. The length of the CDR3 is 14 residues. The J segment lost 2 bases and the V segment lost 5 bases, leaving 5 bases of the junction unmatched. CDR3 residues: CASSMTGGAYEQYF. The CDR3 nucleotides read TGTGCCAGCAGCATGACGGGGGGGGCCTACGAGCAGTACTTC.